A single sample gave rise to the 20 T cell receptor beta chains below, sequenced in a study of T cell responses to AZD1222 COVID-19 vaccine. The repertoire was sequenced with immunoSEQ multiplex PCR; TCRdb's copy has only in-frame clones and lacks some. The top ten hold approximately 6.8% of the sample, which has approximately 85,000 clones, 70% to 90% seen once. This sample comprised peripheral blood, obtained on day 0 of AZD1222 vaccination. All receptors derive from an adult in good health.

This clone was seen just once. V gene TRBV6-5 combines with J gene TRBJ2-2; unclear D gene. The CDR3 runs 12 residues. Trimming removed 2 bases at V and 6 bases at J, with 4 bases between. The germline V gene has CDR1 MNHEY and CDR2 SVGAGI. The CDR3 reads CASSYRSGELFF. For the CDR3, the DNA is TGTGCCAGCAGTTACAGGTCCGGGGAGCTGTTTTTT.

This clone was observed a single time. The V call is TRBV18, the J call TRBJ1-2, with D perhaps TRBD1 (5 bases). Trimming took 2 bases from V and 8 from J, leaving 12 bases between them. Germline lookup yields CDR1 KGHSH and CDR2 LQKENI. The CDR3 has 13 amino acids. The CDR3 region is CASSPVGGEGYTF. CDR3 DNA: TGTGCCAGCTCACCAGTGGGAGGGGAAGGCTACACCTTC.

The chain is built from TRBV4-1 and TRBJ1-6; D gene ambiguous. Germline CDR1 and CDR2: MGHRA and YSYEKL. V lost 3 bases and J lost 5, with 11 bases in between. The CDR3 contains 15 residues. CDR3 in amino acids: CASSQWYGDNSPLHF. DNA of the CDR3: TGCGCCAGCAGCCAGTGGTACGGAGATAATTCACCCCTCCACTTT.

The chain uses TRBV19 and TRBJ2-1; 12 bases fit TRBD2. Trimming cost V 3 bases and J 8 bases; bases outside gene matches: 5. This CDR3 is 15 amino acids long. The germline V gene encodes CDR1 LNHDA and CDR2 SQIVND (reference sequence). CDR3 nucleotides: TGTGCCAGTAGTATTTCTAGCGGGAGGGCCGATGAGCAGTTCTTC. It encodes CASSISSGRADEQFF.

The DNA of the CDR3 is TGTGCCCGCGCGAAGCTCGGGACTCTGGGCTCCTACGAGCAGTACTTC. Protein sequence: CARAKLGTLGSYEQYF. The chain combines TRBV19 with TRBJ2-7; the D gene is possibly TRBD2 (6 bases). The CDR3 has 16 amino acids. Looked up from germline, CDR1 is LNHDA and CDR2 is SQIVND (reference sequence). V lost 11 bases, J lost 0 bases, and 23 bases lay in between. Full variable domain (remainder filled in from reference TRBV19 and TRBJ2-7): DGGITQSPKYLFRKEGQNVTLSCEQNLNHDAMYWYRQDPGQGLRLIYYSQIVNDFQKGDIAEGYSVSREKKESFPLTVTSAQKNPTAFYLCARAKLGTLGSYEQYFGPGTRLTVT.

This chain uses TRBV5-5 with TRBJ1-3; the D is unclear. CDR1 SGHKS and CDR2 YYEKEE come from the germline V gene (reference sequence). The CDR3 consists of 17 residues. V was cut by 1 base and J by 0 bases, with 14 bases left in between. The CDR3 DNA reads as TGTGCCAGCAGCTTGAGCCCGCTGACGAACTCTGGAAACACCATATATTTT. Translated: CASSLSPLTNSGNTIYF. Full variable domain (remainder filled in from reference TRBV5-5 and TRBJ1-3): DAGVTQSPTHLIKTRGQQVTLRCSPISGHKSVSWYQQVLGQGPQFIFQYYEKEERGRGNFPDRFSARQFPNYSSELNVNALLLGDSALYLCASSLSPLTNSGNTIYFGEGSWLTVV.

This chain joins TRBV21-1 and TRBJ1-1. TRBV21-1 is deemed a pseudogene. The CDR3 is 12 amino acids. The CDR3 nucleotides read TGTGCCAGCAGCAGGGACAACACTGAAGCTTTCTTT. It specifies CASSRDNTEAFF.

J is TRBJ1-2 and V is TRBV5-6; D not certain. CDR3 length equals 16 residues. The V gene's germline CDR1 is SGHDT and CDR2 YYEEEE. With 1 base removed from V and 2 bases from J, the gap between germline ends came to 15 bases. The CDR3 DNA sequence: TGTGCCAGCAGCTTGCACAAGAGACTAACAAACTATGGCTACACCTTC. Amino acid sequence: CASSLHKRLTNYGYTF.

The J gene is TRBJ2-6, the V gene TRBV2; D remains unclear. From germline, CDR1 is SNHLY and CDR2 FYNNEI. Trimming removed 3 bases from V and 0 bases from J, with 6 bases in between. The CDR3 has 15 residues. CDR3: CASSEDGSGANVLTF. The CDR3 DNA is TGTGCCAGCAGTGAGGATGGCTCTGGGGCCAACGTCCTGACTTTC.

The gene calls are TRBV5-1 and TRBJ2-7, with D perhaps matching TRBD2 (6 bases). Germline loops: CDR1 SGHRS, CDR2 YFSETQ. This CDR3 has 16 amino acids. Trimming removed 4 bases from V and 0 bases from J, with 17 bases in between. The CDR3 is CASSPGLRALSYEQYF. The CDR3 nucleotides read TGCGCCAGCAGCCCGGGACTGCGGGCCCTCTCCTACGAGCAGTACTTC.

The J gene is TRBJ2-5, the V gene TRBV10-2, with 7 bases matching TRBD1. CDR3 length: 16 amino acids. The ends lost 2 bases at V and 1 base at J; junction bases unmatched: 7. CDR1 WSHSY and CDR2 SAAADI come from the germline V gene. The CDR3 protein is CASSEPPGQLQETQYF. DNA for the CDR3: TGCGCCAGCAGTGAGCCACCGGGACAGCTCCAAGAGACCCAGTACTTC.

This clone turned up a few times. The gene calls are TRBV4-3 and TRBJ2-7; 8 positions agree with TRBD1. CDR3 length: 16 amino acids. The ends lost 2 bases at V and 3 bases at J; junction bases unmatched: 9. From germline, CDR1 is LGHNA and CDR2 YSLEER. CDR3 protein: CASSQITGGYFYEQYF. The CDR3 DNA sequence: TGCGCCAGCAGCCAAATAACAGGGGGATACTTCTACGAGCAGTACTTC.

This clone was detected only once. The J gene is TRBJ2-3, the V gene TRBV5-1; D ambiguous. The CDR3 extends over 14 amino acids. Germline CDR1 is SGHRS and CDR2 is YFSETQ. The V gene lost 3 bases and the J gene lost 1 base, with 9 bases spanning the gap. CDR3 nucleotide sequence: TGCGCCAGCAGCTGGCAGGATCGCACAGATACGCAGTATTTT. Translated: CASSWQDRTDTQYF.

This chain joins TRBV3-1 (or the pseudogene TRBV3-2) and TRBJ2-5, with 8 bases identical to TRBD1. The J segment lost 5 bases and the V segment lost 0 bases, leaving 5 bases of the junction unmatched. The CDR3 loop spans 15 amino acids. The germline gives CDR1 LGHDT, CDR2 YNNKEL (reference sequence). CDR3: CASSQDQGARETQYF. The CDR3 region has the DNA TGTGCCAGCAGCCAAGATCAGGGGGCTAGGGAGACCCAGTACTTC.

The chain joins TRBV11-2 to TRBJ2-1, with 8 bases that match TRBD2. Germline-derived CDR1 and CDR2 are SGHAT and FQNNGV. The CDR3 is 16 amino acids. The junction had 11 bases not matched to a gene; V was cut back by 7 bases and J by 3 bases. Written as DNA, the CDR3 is TGTGCCAGCACGGACTCCGGGGGGGCACTCTACAATGAGCAGTTCTTC. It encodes CASTDSGGALYNEQFF.

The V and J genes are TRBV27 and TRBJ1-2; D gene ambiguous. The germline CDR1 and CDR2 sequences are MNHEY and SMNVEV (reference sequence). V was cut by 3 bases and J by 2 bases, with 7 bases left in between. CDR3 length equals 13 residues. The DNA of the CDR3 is TGTGCCAGCAGTTTTGGGCGGAACTATGGCTACACCTTC. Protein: CASSFGRNYGYTF.

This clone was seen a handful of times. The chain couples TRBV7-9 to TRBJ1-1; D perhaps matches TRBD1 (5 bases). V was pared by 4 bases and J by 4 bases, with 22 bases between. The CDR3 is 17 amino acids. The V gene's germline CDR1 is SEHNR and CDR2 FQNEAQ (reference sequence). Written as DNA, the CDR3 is TGTGCCAGCAGCTCGGACATGACTAAGTTCTGGGGCACTGAAGCTTTCTTT. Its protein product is CASSSDMTKFWGTEAFF.

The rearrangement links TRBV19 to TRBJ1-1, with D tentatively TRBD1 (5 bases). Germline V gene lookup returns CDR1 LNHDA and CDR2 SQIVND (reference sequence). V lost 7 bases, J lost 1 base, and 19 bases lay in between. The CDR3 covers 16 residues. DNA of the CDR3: TGTGCCAGTATGACCGAACGCCGGGACGGGAACACTGAAGCTTTCTTT. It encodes CASMTERRDGNTEAFF.

This chain's CDR3 is CASSYDPGKQYF. As DNA, the CDR3 is TGTGCCAGCAGCTACGACCCGGGGAAGCAGTACTTC. The rearrangement uses TRBV7-9 and TRBJ2-7, with D perhaps TRBD2 (5 bases). This CDR3 is built from 12 residues. Deletions cut 4 bases from V and 8 bases from J, with 12 bases between. The V gene's germline CDR1 is SEHNR and CDR2 FQNEAQ (reference sequence). The variable domain in full, with the rest retrieved from reference TRBV7-9 and TRBJ2-7, is DTGVSQNPRHKITKRGQNVTFRCDPISEHNRLYWYRQTLGQGPEFLTYFQNEAQLEKSRLLSDRFSAERPKGSFSTLEIQRTEQGDSAMYLCASSYDPGKQYFGPGTRLTVT.

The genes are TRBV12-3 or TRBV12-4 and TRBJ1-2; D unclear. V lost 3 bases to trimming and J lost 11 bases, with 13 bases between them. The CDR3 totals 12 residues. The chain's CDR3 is CASSFSQNGYTF. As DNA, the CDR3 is TGTGCCAGCAGTTTTTCCCAAAACGGTTACACCTTC.